This passage covers 12 T cell receptor beta chains from one sample sequenced in a study of cytomegalovirus exposure and HLA in healthy donors. Sequencing was performed with immunoSEQ multiplex PCR; in TCRdb, only in-frame clones are kept and a portion is missing. Altogether approximately 160,000 clones are present, 85% to 90% being singletons, with the ten largest covering 3% to 3.5%. Sequences were obtained from PBMCs. Every receptor here comes from a woman aged 18-29 years in good health and CMV-seropositive.

This clone was seen once. The chain joins TRBV28 to TRBJ2-7, with 11 nucleotides matching TRBD2. The CDR3 sequence is 15 residues long. After removal of 1 base from V and 5 bases from J, the junction contained 4 bases not matched to a gene. Per germline, CDR1 MDHEN and CDR2 SYDVKM. The CDR3 DNA reads as TGTGCCAGCAGTTTATCACTAGCGGGAGTCCACGAGCAGTACTTC. This encodes CASSLSLAGVHEQYF.

This clone has only a few counts. V is TRBV2 and J is TRBJ2-7, with D hard to call. Germline CDR1 reads SNHLY; CDR2 reads FYNNEI. This CDR3 comprises 13 residues. V lost 6 bases and J lost 3, with 12 bases in between. DNA of the CDR3: TGTGCCAGCAGACAACATGGAGACTACGAGCAGTACTTC. As protein: CASRQHGDYEQYF.

This clone was seen a few times. V is TRBV10-2 and J is TRBJ1-2; D not certain. Trimming pared 3 bases from V and 3 bases from J, leaving 11 bases between. Per germline, CDR1 WSHSY and CDR2 SAAADI. This CDR3 is 14 amino acids long. The CDR3: CASSEIDTYYGYTF. DNA for the CDR3: TGCGCCAGCAGTGAAATCGACACCTACTATGGCTACACCTTC.

This rearrangement joins TRBV5-6 to TRBJ2-1; the match to TRBD2 covers 7 bases. The CDR3 spans 13 residues. In germline, CDR1 is SGHDT, CDR2 YYEEEE. V dropped 4 bases and J dropped 5; count of bases not matched to a gene: 3. The CDR3 region is CASSITSDNEQFF. The CDR3 DNA follows: TGTGCCAGCAGCATAACTAGCGACAATGAGCAGTTCTTC.

Only one count was recorded for this clone. J is TRBJ2-5 and V is TRBV5-6; D ambiguous. CDR1 and CDR2 from the germline V gene are SGHDT and YYEEEE. This CDR3 has 13 residues. Trimming removed 3 bases from V and 2 bases from J, with 8 bases in between. CDR3 nucleotides: TGTGCCAGCAGCTCCCGTATGCAAGAGACCCAGTACTTC. The encoded protein is CASSSRMQETQYF.

The rearrangement uses TRBV11-3 and TRBJ1-5; no firm D call. The germline V and J ends were trimmed by 1 base and 9 bases, with 10 bases remaining between them. Germline loops: CDR1 SGHNT, CDR2 YENEEA. The CDR3 is made up of 13 amino acids. CDR3 loop: CASSLAPGGPQHF. Written as DNA, the CDR3 is TGTGCCAGCAGCTTAGCCCCGGGTGGGCCCCAGCATTTT.

The CDR3 coding sequence is TGTGCCTGGAGTGTGGTTGGGGCAGGTCAGTACTTC. It encodes CAWSVVGAGQYF. This chain connects TRBV30 to TRBJ2-7; a weak D match, TRBD1 (5 bases). V dropped 0 bases and J dropped 10 bases, with 13 bases sitting between them. The CDR3 is 12 amino acids. CDR1 is GTSNPN and CDR2 is SVGIG in the germline V gene (reference sequence).

The rearrangement uses TRBV30 and TRBJ1-1; maybe TRBD1 (5 bases). The CDR3 is 13 amino acids. V dropped 1 base and J dropped 0 bases, with 6 bases sitting between them. The germline V gene encodes CDR1 GTSNPN and CDR2 SVGIG (reference sequence). Written as DNA, the CDR3 is TGTGCCTGGAGTGGACAGCTGAACACTGAAGCTTTCTTT. This gives the protein CAWSGQLNTEAFF. Full variable domain (outside the CDR3, taken from reference TRBV30 and TRBJ1-1): SQTIHQWPATLVQPVGSPLSLECTVEGTSNPNLYWYRQAAGRGLQLLFYSVGIGQISSEVPQNLSASRPQDRQFILSSKKLLLSDSGFYLCAWSGQLNTEAFFGQGTRLTVV.

The chain uses TRBV6-1 and TRBJ2-1; 7 nucleotides agree with TRBD1. The CDR3 consists of 14 residues. With 8 bases clipped from V and 0 bases from J, the junction kept 4 bases outside the gene matches. Germline CDR1 reads MNHNS; CDR2 reads SASEGT. CDR3 DNA: TGTGCCAGCGTCCGGGACAGCTCCTACAATGAGCAGTTCTTC. Translating it yields CASVRDSSYNEQFF.

The chain is built from TRBV7-2 and TRBJ2-5; D may be TRBD2 (6 bases). V was shortened by 4 bases and J by 2 bases, with 17 bases between the two germline ends. The CDR3 consists of 16 residues. Germline values: CDR1 SGHTA, CDR2 FQGNSA. CDR3 residues: CASSSRSRTTQETQYF. DNA for the CDR3: TGTGCCAGCAGCTCAAGATCCCGGACTACTCAAGAGACCCAGTACTTC.

The chain uses TRBV6-5 and TRBJ2-3, with 7 bases lining up with TRBD1. From germline, CDR1 is MNHEY and CDR2 SVGAGI. The CDR3 spans 14 residues. With V trimmed by 5 bases and J by 3 bases, 5 bases remained unmatched. The CDR3 spells CASSTGVKTDTQYF. CDR3 bases: TGTGCCAGCAGTACAGGGGTGAAAACAGATACGCAGTATTTT.

The V and J genes are TRBV9 and TRBJ2-5; TRBD2 matches 14 bases. Germline-derived CDR1 and CDR2 are SGDLS and YYNGEE. V lost 2 bases to trimming and J lost 1 base; unmatched junction nucleotides: 4. CDR3 size: 17 residues. The CDR3 region is CASSVGTSGSSQETQYF. The CDR3, as DNA: TGTGCCAGCAGCGTGGGGACTAGCGGGAGTAGCCAAGAGACCCAGTACTTC.